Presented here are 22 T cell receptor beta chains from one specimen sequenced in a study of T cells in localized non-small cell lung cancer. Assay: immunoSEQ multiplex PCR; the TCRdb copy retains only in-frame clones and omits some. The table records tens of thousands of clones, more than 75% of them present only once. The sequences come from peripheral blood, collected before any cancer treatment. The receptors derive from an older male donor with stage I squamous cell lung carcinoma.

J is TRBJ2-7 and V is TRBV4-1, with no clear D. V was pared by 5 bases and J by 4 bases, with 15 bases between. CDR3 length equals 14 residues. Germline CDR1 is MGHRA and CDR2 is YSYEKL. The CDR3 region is CASSTPSRDYEQYF. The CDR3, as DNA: TGCGCCAGCAGCACTCCCAGCAGAGATTACGAGCAGTACTTC.

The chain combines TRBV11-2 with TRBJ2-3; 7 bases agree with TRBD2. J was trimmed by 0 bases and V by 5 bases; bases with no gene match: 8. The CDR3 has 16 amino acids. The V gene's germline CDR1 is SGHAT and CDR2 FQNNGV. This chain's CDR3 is CASSTRTRASTDTQYF. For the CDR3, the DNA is TGTGCCAGCAGCACCAGGACTAGAGCAAGCACAGATACGCAGTATTTT.

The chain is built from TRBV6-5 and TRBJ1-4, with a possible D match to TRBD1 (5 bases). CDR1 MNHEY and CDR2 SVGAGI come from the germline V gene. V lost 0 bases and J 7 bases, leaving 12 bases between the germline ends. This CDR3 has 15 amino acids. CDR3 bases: TGTGCCAGCAGTTACTCGAGTAGGAGGGGTGAAAAACTGTTTTTT. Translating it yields CASSYSSRRGEKLFF.

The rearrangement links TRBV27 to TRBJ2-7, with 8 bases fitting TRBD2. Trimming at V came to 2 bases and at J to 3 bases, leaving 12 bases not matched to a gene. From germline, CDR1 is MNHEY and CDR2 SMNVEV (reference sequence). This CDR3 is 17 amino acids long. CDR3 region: CASSLRPRGAQIYEQYF. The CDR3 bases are TGTGCCAGCAGTTTAAGGCCGCGGGGGGCCCAAATCTACGAGCAGTACTTC.

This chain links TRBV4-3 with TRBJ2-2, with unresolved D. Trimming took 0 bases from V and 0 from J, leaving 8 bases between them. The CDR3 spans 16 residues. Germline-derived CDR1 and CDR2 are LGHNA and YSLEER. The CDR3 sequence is CASSQEVGANTGELFF. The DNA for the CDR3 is TGCGCCAGCAGCCAAGAAGTGGGCGCGAACACCGGGGAGCTGTTTTTT.

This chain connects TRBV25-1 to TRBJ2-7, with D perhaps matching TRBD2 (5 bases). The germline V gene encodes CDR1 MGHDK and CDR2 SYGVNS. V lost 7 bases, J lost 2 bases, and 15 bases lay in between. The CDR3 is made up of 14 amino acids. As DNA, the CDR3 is TGTGCCAGCAATCCCCCTAGCTCTCCCTACGAGCAGTACTTC. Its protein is CASNPPSSPYEQYF.

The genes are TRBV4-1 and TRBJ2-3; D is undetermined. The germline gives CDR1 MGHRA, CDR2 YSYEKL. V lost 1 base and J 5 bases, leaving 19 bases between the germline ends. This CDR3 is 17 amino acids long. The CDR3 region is CASSQAAKLPPRDTQYF. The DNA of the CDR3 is TGCGCCAGCAGCCAAGCTGCGAAACTTCCTCCGAGAGATACGCAGTATTTT.

CDR3 region: CASSYDYQETQYF. The DNA for the CDR3 is TGTGCCAGCAGCTATGATTACCAAGAGACCCAGTACTTC. The rearrangement links TRBV7-2 to TRBJ2-5; no firm D call. Looked up from germline, CDR1 is SGHTA and CDR2 is FQGNSA. This CDR3 region has 13 residues. V was cut by 4 bases and J by 0 bases, with 6 bases left in between.

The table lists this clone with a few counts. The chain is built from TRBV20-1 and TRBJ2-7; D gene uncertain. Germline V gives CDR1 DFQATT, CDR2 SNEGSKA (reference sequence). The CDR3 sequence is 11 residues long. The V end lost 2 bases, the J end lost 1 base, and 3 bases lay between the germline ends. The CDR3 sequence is CSARTSYEQYF. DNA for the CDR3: TGCAGTGCTAGAACGTCCTACGAGCAGTACTTC.

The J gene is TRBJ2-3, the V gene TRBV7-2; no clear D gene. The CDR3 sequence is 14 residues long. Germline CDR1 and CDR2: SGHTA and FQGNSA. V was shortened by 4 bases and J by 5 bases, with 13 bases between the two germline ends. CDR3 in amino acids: CASSSGRRGDTQYF. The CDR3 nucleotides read TGTGCCAGCAGCTCCGGCCGGAGAGGAGATACGCAGTATTTT.

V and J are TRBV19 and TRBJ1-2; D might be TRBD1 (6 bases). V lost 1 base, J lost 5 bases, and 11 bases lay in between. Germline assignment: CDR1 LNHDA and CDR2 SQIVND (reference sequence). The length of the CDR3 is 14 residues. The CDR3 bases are TGTGCCAGTAGTATAGCACAGGGCGATTATGGCTACACCTTC. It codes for CASSIAQGDYGYTF.

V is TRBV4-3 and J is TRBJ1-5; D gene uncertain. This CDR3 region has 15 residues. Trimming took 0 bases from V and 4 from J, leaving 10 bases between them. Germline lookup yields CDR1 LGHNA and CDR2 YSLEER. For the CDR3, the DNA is TGCGCCAGCAGCCAAGAGAGACACCCGAATCAGCCCCAGCATTTT. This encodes CASSQERHPNQPQHF.

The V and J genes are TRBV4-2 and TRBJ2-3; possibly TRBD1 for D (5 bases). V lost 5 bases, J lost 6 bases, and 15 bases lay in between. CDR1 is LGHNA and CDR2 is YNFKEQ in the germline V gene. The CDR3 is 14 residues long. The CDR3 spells CASSLRQYRDTQYF. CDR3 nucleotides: TGTGCCAGCAGCTTACGACAGTATCGGGATACGCAGTATTTT.

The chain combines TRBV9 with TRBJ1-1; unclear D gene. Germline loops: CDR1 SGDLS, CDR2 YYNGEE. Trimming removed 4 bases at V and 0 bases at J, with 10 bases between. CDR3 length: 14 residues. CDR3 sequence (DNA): TGTGCCAGCAGCCCCCGGTGGGTGAACACTGAAGCTTTCTTT. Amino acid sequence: CASSPRWVNTEAFF. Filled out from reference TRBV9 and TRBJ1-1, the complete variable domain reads DSGVTQTPKHLITATGQRVTLRCSPRSGDLSVYWYQQSLDQGLQFLIQYYNGEERAKGNILERFSAQQFPDLHSELNLSSLELGDSALYFCASSPRWVNTEAFFGQGTRLTVV.

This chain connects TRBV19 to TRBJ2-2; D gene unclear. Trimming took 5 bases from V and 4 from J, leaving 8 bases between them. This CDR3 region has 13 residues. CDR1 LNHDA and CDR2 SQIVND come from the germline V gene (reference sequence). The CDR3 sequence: CASSAGRTGELFF. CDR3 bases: TGTGCCAGTAGTGCCGGGCGCACCGGGGAGCTGTTTTTT.

This chain's CDR3 is CASSLGAGGIETQYF. DNA of the CDR3: TGTGCCAGCAGCTTAGGAGCGGGGGGAATAGAGACCCAGTACTTC. V and J are TRBV11-2 and TRBJ2-5; 9 bases are a match to TRBD2. The CDR3 contains 15 residues. With V trimmed by 1 base and J by 4 bases, 4 bases remained unmatched. Germline CDR1 is SGHAT and CDR2 is FQNNGV.

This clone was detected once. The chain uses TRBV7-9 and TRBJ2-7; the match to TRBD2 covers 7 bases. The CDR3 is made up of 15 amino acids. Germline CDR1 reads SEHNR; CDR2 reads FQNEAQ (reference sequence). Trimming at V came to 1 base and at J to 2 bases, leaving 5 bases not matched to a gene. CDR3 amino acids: CASSLGAGDTYEQYF. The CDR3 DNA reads TGTGCCAGCAGCTTAGGGGCGGGAGATACCTACGAGCAGTACTTC.

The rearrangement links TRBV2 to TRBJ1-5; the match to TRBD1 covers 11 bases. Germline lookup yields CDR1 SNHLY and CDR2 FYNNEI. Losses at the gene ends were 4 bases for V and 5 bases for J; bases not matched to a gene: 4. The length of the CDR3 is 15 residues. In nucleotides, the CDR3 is TGTGCCAGCAGTGGGGGGACAGGGGGATATCAGCCCCAGCATTTT. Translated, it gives CASSGGTGGYQPQHF.

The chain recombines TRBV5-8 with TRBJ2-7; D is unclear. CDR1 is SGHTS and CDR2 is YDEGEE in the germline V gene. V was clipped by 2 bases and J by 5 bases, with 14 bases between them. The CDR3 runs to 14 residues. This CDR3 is CASSFLLGVDEQYF. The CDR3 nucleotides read TGTGCCAGCAGCTTTTTGCTAGGAGTGGACGAGCAGTACTTC.

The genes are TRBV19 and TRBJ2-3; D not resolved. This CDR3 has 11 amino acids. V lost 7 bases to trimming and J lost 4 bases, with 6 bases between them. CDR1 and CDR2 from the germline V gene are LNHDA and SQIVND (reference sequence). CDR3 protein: CASTLADTQYF. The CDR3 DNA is TGTGCCAGTACTCTTGCAGATACGCAGTATTTT.

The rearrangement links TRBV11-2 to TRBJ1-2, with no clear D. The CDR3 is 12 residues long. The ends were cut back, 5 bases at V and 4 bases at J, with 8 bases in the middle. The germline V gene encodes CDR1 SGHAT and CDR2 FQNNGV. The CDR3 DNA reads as TGTGCCAGCAGCAGCCGGGGCTATGGCTACACCTTC. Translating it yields CASSSRGYGYTF.

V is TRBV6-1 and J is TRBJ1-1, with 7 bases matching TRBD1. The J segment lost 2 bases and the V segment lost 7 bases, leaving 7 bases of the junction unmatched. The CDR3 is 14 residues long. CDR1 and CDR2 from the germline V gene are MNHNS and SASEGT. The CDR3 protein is CASTVGTANTEAFF. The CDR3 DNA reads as TGTGCCAGCACCGTAGGGACAGCCAACACTGAAGCTTTCTTT.